These 26 T cell receptor beta chains share one sample of origin, sequenced in a study of blood T cell repertoires in COVID-19. Produced via immunoSEQ multiplex PCR; TCRdb's table is partial and in-frame only. Of fewer than 80,000 clones in the sample, 70% to 80% were seen once. Sequenced material: peripheral blood. Receptors were obtained from a woman aged 80 or over with active or convalescent COVID-19.

CDR3 coding DNA: TGTGCCAGCAGTTTATGGCAGGGGCTCTATAATTCACCCCTCCACTTT. Protein product: CASSLWQGLYNSPLHF. This sequence joins TRBV28 and TRBJ1-6, with a possible D match to TRBD1 (6 bases). This CDR3 region has 16 residues. The germline V gene has CDR1 MDHEN and CDR2 SYDVKM. With 0 bases removed from V and 3 bases from J, the gap between germline ends came to 9 bases.

The CDR3, as DNA: TGTGCCAGCAGCGTAGCTGGACAGTCCCACACAGATACGCAGTATTTT. Amino acid sequence: CASSVAGQSHTDTQYF. The V gene is TRBV9, the J gene TRBJ2-3, with a possible D match to TRBD1 (6 bases). The V gene lost 0 bases and the J gene lost 2 bases, with 13 bases spanning the gap. The germline CDR1 and CDR2 sequences are SGDLS and YYNGEE. CDR3 size: 16 residues.

This sequence joins TRBV4-2 and TRBJ1-4; 9 bases are a match to TRBD1. Germline CDR1 LGHNA, CDR2 YNFKEQ. V shed 0 bases, J shed 8 bases, and the junction held 7 bases outside the gene matches. The CDR3 runs 16 residues. CDR3 coding DNA: TGTGCCAGCAGCCAAGAAATACAGGGGGCGGGCGAAAAACTGTTTTTT. It specifies CASSQEIQGAGEKLFF.

The chain couples TRBV4-1 to TRBJ1-2; 8 bases map to TRBD1. J was trimmed by 8 bases and V by 1 base; bases with no gene match: 9. This CDR3 contains 15 residues. In germline, CDR1 is MGHRA, CDR2 YSYEKL. In DNA form, the CDR3 reads TGCGCCAGCAGCCAAGCTTTGGACAGGGCTAGGGGCTACACCTTC. This codes for CASSQALDRARGYTF.

The rearrangement uses TRBV7-9 and TRBJ2-7, with 8 bases that match TRBD2. There are 16 residues in the CDR3. Germline V CDR1 and CDR2: SEHNR, FQNEAQ (reference sequence). V was clipped by 7 bases and J by 0 bases; unmatched bases: 11. The CDR3 region is CASTQAGAKSSYEQYF. The CDR3 DNA is TGTGCCAGCACCCAAGCGGGGGCCAAGAGCTCCTACGAGCAGTACTTC.

CDR3 sequence: CASSTGQGLSNQPQHF. The DNA of the CDR3 is TGTGCCAGCAGTACAGGACAGGGCCTTAGCAATCAGCCCCAGCATTTT. This chain joins TRBV7-8 and TRBJ1-5; 8 bases align to TRBD1. The germline CDR1 and CDR2 sequences are SGHVS and FQNEAQ. The CDR3 sequence is 16 residues long. Trimming cost V 6 bases and J 0 bases; bases outside gene matches: 7. Full variable domain (rest looked up from reference TRBV7-8 and TRBJ1-5): GAGVSQSPRYKVAKRGQDVALRCDPISGHVSLFWYQQALGQGPEFLTYFQNEAQLDKSGLPSDRFFAERPEGSVSTLKIQRTQQEDSAVYLCASSTGQGLSNQPQHFGDGTRLSIL.

This clone was seen only a few times. The chain recombines TRBV6-2 or TRBV6-3 with TRBJ2-1; 9 positions agree with TRBD2. This CDR3 spans 15 amino acids. Per germline, CDR1 MNHEY and CDR2 SVGEGT. The V gene end was trimmed by 4 bases and the J gene end by 9 bases; junction bases not matched to a gene: 10. CDR3 sequence reads: CASSSAGGGSFEQFF. CDR3 DNA sequence: TGTGCCAGCAGTTCAGCGGGAGGCGGTTCATTTGAGCAGTTCTTC.

This clone was picked up a small number of times. The chain couples TRBV19 to TRBJ2-7; D perhaps matches TRBD1 (6 bases). The CDR3 sequence is 13 residues long. Trimming removed 3 bases at V and 6 bases at J, with 12 bases between. Germline values: CDR1 LNHDA, CDR2 SQIVND (reference sequence). CDR3 bases: TGTGCCAGTAGTATCAACAGGGCTGCCGAGCAGTACTTC. Its protein is CASSINRAAEQYF.

This clone was seen a single time. The rearrangement links TRBV9 to TRBJ2-4; the match to TRBD1 covers 8 bases. Germline V gene lookup returns CDR1 SGDLS and CDR2 YYNGEE. V shed 3 bases and J 6 bases; nucleotides not matched to a gene: 14. This CDR3 contains 17 residues. The CDR3 protein is CASSARDRTWGLNIQYF. In nucleotides, the CDR3 is TGTGCCAGCAGCGCCCGGGACAGGACGTGGGGCTTAAACATTCAGTACTTC.

This chain links TRBV18 with TRBJ1-6; maybe TRBD1 (6 bases). V lost 4 bases to trimming and J lost 5 bases, with 18 bases between them. CDR1 and CDR2 (germline): KGHSH, LQKENI. The CDR3 loop spans 17 amino acids. CDR3 sequence reads: CASSLHAGANNNSPLHF. CDR3 in DNA: TGTGCCAGCTCACTTCACGCGGGGGCTAACAATAATTCACCCCTCCACTTT.

The chain has TRBV5-1 and TRBJ2-7; a possible D gene is TRBD1 (5 bases). The germline gives CDR1 SGHRS, CDR2 YFSETQ. The CDR3 covers 15 residues. V was clipped by 2 bases and J by 1 base, with 13 bases between them. The chain's CDR3 is CASSFRQGGSYEQYF. In nucleotides, the CDR3 is TGCGCCAGCAGCTTTAGGCAGGGCGGTTCCTACGAGCAGTACTTC.

J is TRBJ2-7 and V is TRBV19; 11 nucleotides align to TRBD2. The CDR3 contains 16 residues. CDR1 and CDR2 from the germline V gene are LNHDA and SQIVND (reference sequence). The trim removed 4 bases at V and 2 bases at J, leaving 7 bases unmatched. The CDR3 DNA reads as TGTGCCAGTAGTAAACGACTAGCGGGAACAACCTACGAGCAGTACTTC. Translated: CASSKRLAGTTYEQYF.

The rearrangement joins TRBV5-1 to TRBJ2-7, with 7 positions matching TRBD2. Germline CDR1 and CDR2: SGHRS and YFSETQ. Unmatched junction bases numbered 3, after V lost 2 bases and J lost 1 base. The CDR3 runs to 14 residues. The CDR3 loop is CASSFPSGSYEQYF. The DNA for the CDR3 is TGCGCCAGCAGCTTCCCTAGCGGATCCTACGAGCAGTACTTC.

CDR3 protein: CASSFPFDRMNTEAFF. The CDR3, as DNA: TGTGCCAGCAGCTTCCCCTTTGACAGGATGAACACTGAAGCTTTCTTT. The chain recombines TRBV7-8 with TRBJ1-1; D is possibly TRBD1 (6 bases). Looked up from germline, CDR1 is SGHVS and CDR2 is FQNEAQ. V was pared by 3 bases and J by 0 bases, with 14 bases between. The CDR3 consists of 16 residues.

In this sample, this clone turned up once. The V call is TRBV28, the J call TRBJ1-2, with TRBD1 identical over 11 bases. Trimming at V came to 3 bases and at J to 8 bases, leaving 8 bases not matched to a gene. CDR3 length: 15 residues. The germline CDR1 and CDR2 sequences are MDHEN and SYDVKM. CDR3 loop: CASSFPGTGGMGYTF. The CDR3 DNA follows: TGTGCCAGCAGTTTCCCAGGGACAGGGGGAATGGGCTACACCTTC.

The chain is built from TRBV20-1 and TRBJ2-3; 9 bases map to TRBD2. This CDR3 region has 17 residues. V lost 3 bases to trimming and J lost 6 bases; unmatched junction nucleotides: 16. Germline CDR1 reads DFQATT; CDR2 reads SNEGSKA (reference sequence). CDR3 sequence: CSASQRGAFLSKDTQYF. As DNA, the CDR3 is TGCAGTGCTAGTCAGCGGGGGGCCTTTTTATCCAAGGATACGCAGTATTTT.

The gene calls are TRBV12-5 and TRBJ2-3; D possibly corresponds to TRBD1 (5 bases). Trimming stripped 0 bases from V and 2 bases from J, with 15 bases between. CDR1 and CDR2 from the germline V gene are LGHNT and FRNRAP. This CDR3 spans 17 amino acids. The CDR3 reads CASGLVVGKGHTDTQYF. The DNA for the CDR3 is TGTGCTAGTGGTTTGGTGGTAGGGAAGGGGCACACAGATACGCAGTATTTT.

The rearrangement joins TRBV5-1 to TRBJ2-3, with D perhaps matching TRBD1 (5 bases). V was shortened by 4 bases and J by 6 bases, with 15 bases between the two germline ends. The CDR3 consists of 14 residues. Germline-derived CDR1 and CDR2 are SGHRS and YFSETQ. The chain's CDR3 is CASSPGHALDTQYF. In DNA form, the CDR3 reads TGCGCCAGCAGCCCAGGACATGCGTTGGATACGCAGTATTTT.

This rearrangement joins TRBV3-1 (or the pseudogene TRBV3-2) to TRBJ1-6; no reliable D call. The CDR3 totals 12 residues. V lost 4 bases and J 14 bases, leaving 12 bases between the germline ends. CDR1 LGHDT and CDR2 YNNKEL come from the germline V gene (reference sequence). The CDR3 region has the DNA TGTGCCAGCAGCCCCACAACGCGGACCCTCCACTTT. Its translation is CASSPTTRTLHF.

The chain has TRBV4-1 and TRBJ1-1, with D maybe TRBD1 (6 bases). Trimming shortened V by 3 bases and J by 4 bases, and 15 bases separated the two germline ends. The CDR3 is 15 residues long. In germline, CDR1 is MGHRA, CDR2 YSYEKL. CDR3 sequence: CASSQAIRGSTEAFF. The CDR3 nucleotides read TGCGCCAGCAGCCAGGCCATTAGGGGGAGCACTGAAGCTTTCTTT.

The chain uses TRBV14 and TRBJ2-7, with TRBD2 matching 8 bases. CDR1 and CDR2 (germline): SGHDN, FVKESK. With 4 bases clipped from V and 6 bases from J, the junction kept 11 bases outside the gene matches. This CDR3 contains 15 residues. The CDR3 coding sequence is TGTGCCAGCAGCCGGATTAGCGGGATCCCCCTCGAGCAGTACTTC. This gives the protein CASSRISGIPLEQYF.

The chain joins TRBV5-8 to TRBJ2-1; D unclear. Trimming removed 0 bases at V and 0 bases at J, with 4 bases between. This CDR3 is built from 14 residues. CDR1 is SGHTS, CDR2 YDEGEE, per germline. The CDR3 bases are TGTGCCAGCAGCTTGGGCGGCTCCTACAATGAGCAGTTCTTC. This translates into CASSLGGSYNEQFF.

The rearrangement joins TRBV18 to TRBJ2-3; TRBD1 matches 9 bases. V lost 3 bases to trimming and J lost 2 bases; unmatched junction nucleotides: 9. The length of the CDR3 is 17 residues. CDR1 is KGHSH and CDR2 is LQKENI in the germline V gene. CDR3 residues: CASSPLGTGSYTDTQYF. In DNA form, the CDR3 reads TGTGCCAGCTCACCCTTAGGGACAGGGAGCTACACAGATACGCAGTATTTT.

The chain carries TRBV28 and TRBJ1-6, with D unresolved. Trimming stripped 6 bases from V and 0 bases from J, with 12 bases between. CDR3 length: 16 amino acids. Germline assignment: CDR1 MDHEN and CDR2 SYDVKM. The DNA for the CDR3 is TGTGCCAGCAGGCCTCGAGGCTACTCCTATAATTCACCCCTCCACTTT. Residues: CASRPRGYSYNSPLHF.

V gene TRBV7-2 combines with J gene TRBJ2-2; perhaps TRBD1 as D (6 bases). The germline V and J ends were trimmed by 6 bases and 5 bases, with 16 bases remaining between them. Germline V gene data show CDR1 as SGHTA and CDR2 as FQGNSA. The CDR3 length is 15 residues. The CDR3 reads CASSKSNRETGELFF. The DNA of the CDR3 is TGTGCCAGCAGTAAATCAAACAGGGAAACCGGGGAGCTGTTTTTT.

The genes are TRBV19 and TRBJ2-1; 7 nucleotides line up with TRBD1. Trimming took 3 bases from V and 7 from J; bases not matched to a gene: 6. CDR1 and CDR2 from the germline V gene are LNHDA and SQIVND (reference sequence). CDR3 length equals 14 residues. The CDR3 DNA sequence: TGTGCCAGTAGTATTGGAAGGGGGCTGAATGAGCAGTTCTTC. It encodes CASSIGRGLNEQFF.